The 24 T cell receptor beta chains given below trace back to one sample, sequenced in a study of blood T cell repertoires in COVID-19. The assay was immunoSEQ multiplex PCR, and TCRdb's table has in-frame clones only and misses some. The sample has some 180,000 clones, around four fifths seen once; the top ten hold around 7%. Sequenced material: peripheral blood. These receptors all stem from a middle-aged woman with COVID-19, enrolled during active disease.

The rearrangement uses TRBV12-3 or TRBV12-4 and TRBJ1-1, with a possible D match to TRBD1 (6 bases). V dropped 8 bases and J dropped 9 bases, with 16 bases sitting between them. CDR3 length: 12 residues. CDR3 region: CASRGHLGKAFF. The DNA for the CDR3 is TGTGCCAGCCGGGGACACCTAGGAAAAGCTTTCTTT.

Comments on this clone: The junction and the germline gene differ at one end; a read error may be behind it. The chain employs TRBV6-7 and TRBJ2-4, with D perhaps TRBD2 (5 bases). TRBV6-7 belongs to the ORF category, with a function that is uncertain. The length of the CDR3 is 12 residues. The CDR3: CASSYSRAPGLF. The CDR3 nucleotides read TGTGCCAGCAGTTACTCGAGGGCCCCGGGCCTCTTC.

This CDR3 reads CASGQGYNQPQHF. The CDR3 DNA sequence: TGTGCCAGTGGACAGGGCTACAATCAGCCCCAGCATTTT. The chain uses TRBV19 and TRBJ1-5, with 8 bases identical to TRBD1. The V and J ends lost 8 bases and 3 bases, in that order; junction bases with no gene match: 3. Germline CDR1 LNHDA, CDR2 SQIVND (reference sequence). The CDR3 totals 13 residues.

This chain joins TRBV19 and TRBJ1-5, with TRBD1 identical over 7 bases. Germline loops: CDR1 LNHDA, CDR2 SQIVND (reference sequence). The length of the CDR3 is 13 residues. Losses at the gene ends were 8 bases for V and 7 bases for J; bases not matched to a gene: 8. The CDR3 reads CASAQGFRQPQHF. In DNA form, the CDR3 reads TGTGCCAGTGCACAGGGGTTTAGGCAGCCCCAGCATTTT.

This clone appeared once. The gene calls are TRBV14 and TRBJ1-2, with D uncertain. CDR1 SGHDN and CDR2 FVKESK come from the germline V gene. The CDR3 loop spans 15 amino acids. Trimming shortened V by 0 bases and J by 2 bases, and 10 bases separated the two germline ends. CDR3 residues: CASSQEGAWNYGYTF. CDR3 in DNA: TGTGCCAGCAGCCAAGAAGGAGCCTGGAACTATGGCTACACCTTC.

The CDR3 DNA follows: TGTGCCAGCATATCAGGTCTAGCGGGGGGGAGAGAGACCCAGTACTTC. Amino acid sequence: CASISGLAGGRETQYF. The V call is TRBV2, the J call TRBJ2-5, with 12 bases aligning to TRBD2. The V and J ends lost 7 bases and 4 bases, in that order; junction bases with no gene match: 10. From germline, CDR1 is SNHLY and CDR2 FYNNEI. The length of the CDR3 is 16 residues.

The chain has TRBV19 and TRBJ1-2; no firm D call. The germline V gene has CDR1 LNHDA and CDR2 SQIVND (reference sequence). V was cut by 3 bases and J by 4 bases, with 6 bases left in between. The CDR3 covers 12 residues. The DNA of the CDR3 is TGTGCCAGTAGTATGCCCGGCTATGGCTACACCTTC. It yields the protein CASSMPGYGYTF. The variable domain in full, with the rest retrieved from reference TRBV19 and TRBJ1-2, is DGGITQSPKYLFRKEGQNVTLSCEQNLNHDAMYWYRQDPGQGLRLIYYSQIVNDFQKGDIAEGYSVSREKKESFPLTVTSAQKNPTAFYLCASSMPGYGYTFGSGTRLTVV.

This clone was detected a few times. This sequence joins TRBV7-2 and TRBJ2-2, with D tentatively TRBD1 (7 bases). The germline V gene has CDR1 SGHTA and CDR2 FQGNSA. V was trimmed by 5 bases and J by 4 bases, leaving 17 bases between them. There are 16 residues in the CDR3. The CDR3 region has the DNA TGTGCCAGCAGCCCTGGGGGCAGGGGGGCCACCGGGGAGCTGTTTTTT. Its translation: CASSPGGRGATGELFF.

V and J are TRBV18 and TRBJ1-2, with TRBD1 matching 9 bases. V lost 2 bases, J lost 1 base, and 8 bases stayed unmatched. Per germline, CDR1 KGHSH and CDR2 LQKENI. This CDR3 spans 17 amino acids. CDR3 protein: CASSPADRGLVNYGYTF. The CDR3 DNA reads TGTGCCAGCTCACCAGCGGACAGGGGTTTAGTTAACTATGGCTACACCTTC.

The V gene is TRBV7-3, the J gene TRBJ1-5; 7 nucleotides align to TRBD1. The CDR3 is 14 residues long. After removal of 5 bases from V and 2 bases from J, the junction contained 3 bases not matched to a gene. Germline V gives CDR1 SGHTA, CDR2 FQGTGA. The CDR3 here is CASSPDRGNQPQHF. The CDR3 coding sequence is TGTGCCAGCAGCCCCGACAGGGGCAATCAGCCCCAGCATTTT.

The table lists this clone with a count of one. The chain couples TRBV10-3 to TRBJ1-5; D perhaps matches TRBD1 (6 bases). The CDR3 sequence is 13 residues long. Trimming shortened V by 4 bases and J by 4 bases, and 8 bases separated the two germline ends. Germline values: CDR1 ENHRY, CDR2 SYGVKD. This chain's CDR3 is CAISVTGNQPQHF. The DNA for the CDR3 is TGTGCCATCAGTGTTACAGGGAATCAGCCCCAGCATTTT.

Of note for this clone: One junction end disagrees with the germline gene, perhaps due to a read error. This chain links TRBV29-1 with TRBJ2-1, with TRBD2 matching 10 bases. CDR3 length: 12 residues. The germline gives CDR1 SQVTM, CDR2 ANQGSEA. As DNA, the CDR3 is TGCAGCGCCCGCGGGAGCGGGAGGGCCTCTGTCTTC. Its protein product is CSARGSGRASVF.

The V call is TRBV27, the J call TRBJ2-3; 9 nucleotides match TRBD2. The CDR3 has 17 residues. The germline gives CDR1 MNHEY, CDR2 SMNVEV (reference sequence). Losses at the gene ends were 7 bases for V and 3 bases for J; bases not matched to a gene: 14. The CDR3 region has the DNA TGTGCCAGCACCCCCCATGGAGCGGGGGGATCGACAGATACGCAGTATTTT. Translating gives CASTPHGAGGSTDTQYF.

The CDR3 reads CASSPEGARGYEQYF. DNA of the CDR3: TGTGCCAGCAGCCCCGAGGGGGCCAGAGGCTACGAGCAGTACTTC. The V call is TRBV6-5, the J call TRBJ2-7; 7 nucleotides agree with TRBD1. Germline CDR1 MNHEY, CDR2 SVGAGI. The CDR3 spans 15 residues. Trimming at V came to 6 bases and at J to 3 bases, leaving 11 bases not matched to a gene.

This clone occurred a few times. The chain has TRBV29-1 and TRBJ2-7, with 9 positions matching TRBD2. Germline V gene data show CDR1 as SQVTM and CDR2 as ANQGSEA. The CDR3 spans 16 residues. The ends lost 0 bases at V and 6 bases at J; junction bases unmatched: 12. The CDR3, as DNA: TGCAGCGTTGAAGATCCCGGCGGTAGCGGGGGCCTCGAGCAGTACTTC. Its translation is CSVEDPGGSGGLEQYF.

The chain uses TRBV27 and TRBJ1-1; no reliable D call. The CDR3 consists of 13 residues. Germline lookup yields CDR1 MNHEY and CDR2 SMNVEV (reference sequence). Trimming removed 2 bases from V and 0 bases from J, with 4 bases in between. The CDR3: CASSLTVNTEAFF. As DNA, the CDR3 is TGTGCCAGCAGTTTAACGGTGAACACTGAAGCTTTCTTT.

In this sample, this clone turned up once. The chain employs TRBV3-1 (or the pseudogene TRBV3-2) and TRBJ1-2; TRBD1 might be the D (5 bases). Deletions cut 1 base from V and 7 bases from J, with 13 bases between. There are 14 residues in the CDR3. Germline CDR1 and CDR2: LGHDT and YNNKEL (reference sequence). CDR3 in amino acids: CASSQAAGPGGYTF. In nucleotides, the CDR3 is TGTGCCAGCAGCCAAGCCGCGGGGCCCGGTGGCTACACCTTC.

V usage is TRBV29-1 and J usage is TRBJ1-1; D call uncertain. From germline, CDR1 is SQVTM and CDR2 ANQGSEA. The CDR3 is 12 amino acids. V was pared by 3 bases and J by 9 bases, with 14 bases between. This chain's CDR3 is CSVDFWYSKAFF. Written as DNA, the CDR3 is TGCAGCGTTGATTTCTGGTACAGCAAAGCTTTCTTT. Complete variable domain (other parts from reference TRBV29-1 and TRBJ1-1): SAVISQKPSRDICQRGTSLTIQCQVDSQVTMMFWYRQQPGQSLTLIATANQGSEATYESGFVIDKFPISRPNLTFSTLTVSNMSPEDSSIYLCSVDFWYSKAFFGQGTRLTVV.

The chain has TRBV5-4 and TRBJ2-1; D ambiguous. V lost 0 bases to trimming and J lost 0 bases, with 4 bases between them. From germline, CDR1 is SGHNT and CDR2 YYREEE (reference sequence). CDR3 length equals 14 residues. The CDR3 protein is CASSLASSYNEQFF. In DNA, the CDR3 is TGTGCCAGCAGCTTGGCGAGCTCCTACAATGAGCAGTTCTTC. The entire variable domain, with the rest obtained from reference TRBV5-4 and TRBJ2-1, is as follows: ETGVTQSPTHLIKTRGQQVTLRCSSQSGHNTVSWYQQALGQGPQFIFQYYREEENGRGNFPPRFSGLQFPNYSSELNVNALELDDSALYLCASSLASSYNEQFFGPGTRLTVL.

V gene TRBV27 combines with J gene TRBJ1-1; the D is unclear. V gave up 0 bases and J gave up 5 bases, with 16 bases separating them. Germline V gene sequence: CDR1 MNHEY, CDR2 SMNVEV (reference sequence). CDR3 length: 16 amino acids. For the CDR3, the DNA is TGTGCCAGCAGTTTATCGCTGCGGCAGATGTGGACTGAAGCTTTCTTT. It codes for CASSLSLRQMWTEAFF.

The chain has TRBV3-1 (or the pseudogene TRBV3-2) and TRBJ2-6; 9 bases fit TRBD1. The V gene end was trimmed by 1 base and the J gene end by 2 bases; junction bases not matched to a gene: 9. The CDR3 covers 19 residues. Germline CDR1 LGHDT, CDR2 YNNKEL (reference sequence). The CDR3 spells CASSQVSNTGGPGANVLTF. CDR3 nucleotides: TGTGCCAGCAGCCAAGTTTCGAATACAGGGGGCCCTGGGGCCAACGTCCTGACTTTC.

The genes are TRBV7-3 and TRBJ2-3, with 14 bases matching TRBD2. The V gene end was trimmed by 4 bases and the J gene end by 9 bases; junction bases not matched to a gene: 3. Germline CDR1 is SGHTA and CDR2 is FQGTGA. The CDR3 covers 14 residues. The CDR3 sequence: CASSSGTSGRTQYF. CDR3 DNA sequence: TGTGCCAGCAGCTCTGGGACTAGCGGGAGAACGCAGTATTTT. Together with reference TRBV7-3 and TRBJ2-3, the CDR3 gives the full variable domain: GAGVSQTPSNKVTEKGKYVELRCDPISGHTALYWYRQSLGQGPEFLIYFQGTGAADDSGLPNDRFFAVRPEGSVSTLKIQRTERGDSAVYLCASSSGTSGRTQYFGPGTRLTVL.

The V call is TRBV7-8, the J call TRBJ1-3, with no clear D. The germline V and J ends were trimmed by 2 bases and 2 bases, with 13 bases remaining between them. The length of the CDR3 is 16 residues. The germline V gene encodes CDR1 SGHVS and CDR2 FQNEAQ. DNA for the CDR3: TGTGCCAGCAGCTTACGGCGGAGCGGGCCTGGAAACACCATATATTTT. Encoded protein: CASSLRRSGPGNTIYF.

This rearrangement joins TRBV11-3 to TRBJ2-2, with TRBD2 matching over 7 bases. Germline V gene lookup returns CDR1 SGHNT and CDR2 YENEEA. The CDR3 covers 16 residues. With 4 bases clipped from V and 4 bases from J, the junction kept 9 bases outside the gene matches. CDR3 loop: CASSSRGLGGTGELFF. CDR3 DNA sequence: TGTGCCAGCAGCTCCCGCGGACTAGGTGGCACCGGGGAGCTGTTTTTT.